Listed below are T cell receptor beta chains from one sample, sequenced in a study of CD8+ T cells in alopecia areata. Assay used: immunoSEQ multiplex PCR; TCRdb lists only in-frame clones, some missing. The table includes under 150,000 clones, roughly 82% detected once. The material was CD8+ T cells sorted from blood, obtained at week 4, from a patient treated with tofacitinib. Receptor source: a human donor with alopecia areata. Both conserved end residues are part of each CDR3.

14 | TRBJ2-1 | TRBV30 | CAWQPLAGYNEQFF
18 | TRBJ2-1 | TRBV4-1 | CASSQDYAGGVSYNEQFF
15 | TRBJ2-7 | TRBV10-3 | CAIKESASATYEQYF
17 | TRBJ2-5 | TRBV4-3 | CASSQELLAGLQETQYF
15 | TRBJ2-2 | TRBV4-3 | CASSQEGVGAGELFF
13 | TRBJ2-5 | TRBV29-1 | CSGRTMGLETQYF
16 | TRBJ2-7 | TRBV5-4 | CASSSPGQTYSYEQYF
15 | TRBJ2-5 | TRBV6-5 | CASSSPGGSQETQYF
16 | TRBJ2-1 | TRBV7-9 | CASSLPMTGRDNEQFF
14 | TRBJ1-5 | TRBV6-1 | CASSSGTSNQPQHF
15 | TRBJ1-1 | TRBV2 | CASSEAGGWNTEAFF
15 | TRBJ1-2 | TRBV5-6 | CASSSSLSPHYGYTF
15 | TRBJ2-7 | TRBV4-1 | CASSQEASGGGEQYF
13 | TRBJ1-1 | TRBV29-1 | CSVEDGKNTEAFF
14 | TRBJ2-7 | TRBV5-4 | CASSLGQGAYEQYF
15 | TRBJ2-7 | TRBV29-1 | CSARGRGLGEVEQYF
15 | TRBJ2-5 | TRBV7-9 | CASSFVGQGQETQYF
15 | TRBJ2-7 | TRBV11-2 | CASSLTGYTYEGQYF
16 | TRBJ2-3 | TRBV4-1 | CASSQAAGGLTDTQYF
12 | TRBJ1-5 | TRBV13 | CASSLGRQPQHF
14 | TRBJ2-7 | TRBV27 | CASSLVGQSYEQYF
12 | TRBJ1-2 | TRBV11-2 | CASSKTDYGYTF